Listed below are T cell receptor beta chains from one sample, sequenced in a study of tumor-infiltrating lymphocytes in oesophageal squamous cell carcinoma. MiXCR, run by TCRdb on the PCR reads, gives a single entry per CDR3 protein. This table holds about 13,000 distinct CDR3 sequences, less than 65% found once. Sequenced: esophageal tumor tissue. All receptors come from a male donor with esophageal squamous cell carcinoma. The CDR3 runs from the conserved cysteine through the conserved F or W. Fields, in order: D gene, J gene, CDR3 length, V gene, clone size, CDR3 protein, CDR3 DNA. A D gene is named only where the DNA matches it firmly. Clone size is shown for a subset of rows, as once, few, many or a class of expanded clone.

>NA|TRBJ2-5|12|TRBV7-6|once
CASSPMGETQYF
TGTGCCAGCAGCCCAATGGGGGAGACCCAGTACTTC
>NA|TRBJ2-7|12|TRBV7-2|few
CASSLRDNEQYF
TGTGCCAGCAGCTTAAGGGACAATGAGCAGTACTTC
>TRBD1|TRBJ1-1|13|TRBV6-1|many
CASRDRDHVEAFF
TGTGCCAGCAGGGACAGGGACCACGTTGAAGCTTTCTTT
>TRBD2|TRBJ2-3|12|TRBV7-2|NA
CASSSELAAQYF
TGTGCCAGCAGCTCCGAACTAGCGGCTCAGTATTTT
>TRBD2|TRBJ2-7|16|TRBV7-6|NA
CASSSRLAGGVDEQYF
TGTGCCAGCAGCTCGAGACTAGCGGGAGGCGTCGACGAGCAGTACTTC
>TRBD1|TRBJ2-2|17|TRBV7-6|NA
CASSLRAPTGGTGELFF
TGTGCCAGCAGCTTAAGGGCTCCGACAGGGGGCACCGGGGAGCTGTTTTTT
>TRBD1|TRBJ1-1|15|TRBV12-3/TRBV12-4|NA
CASSRGQGGNTEAFF
TGTGCCAGCAGCCGAGGACAGGGAGGGAACACTGAAGCTTTCTTT
>NA|TRBJ2-7|18|TRBV19|many
CASSSGRGGGLGGYEQYF
TGTGCCAGTAGTTCCGGAAGGGGCGGCGGACTAGGGGGCTACGAGCAGTACTTC
>NA|TRBJ1-6|13|TRBV27|many
CASSLTENSPLHF
TGTGCCAGCAGTCTGACAGAGAATTCACCCCTCCACTTT
>NA|TRBJ2-2|11|TRBV12-3/TRBV12-4|NA
CASSYAGELFF
TGTGCCAGCAGTTATGCCGGGGAGCTGTTTTTT
>TRBD2|TRBJ2-5|15|TRBV7-2|NA
CASSPTSGRAETQYF
TGTGCCAGCAGCCCGACTAGCGGGAGGGCGGAGACCCAGTACTTC
>NA|TRBJ2-1|13|TRBV7-3|few
CASSFLGEDEQFF
TGTGCCAGCAGCTTCTTAGGGGAGGATGAGCAGTTCTTC
>TRBD2|TRBJ2-3|15|TRBV7-4|NA
CASSRGLAGTDTQYF
TGTGCCAGCAGCCGGGGACTAGCGGGAACAGATACGCAGTATTTT
>TRBD2|TRBJ2-5|14|TRBV7-3|NA
CASSPQAGEETQYF
TGTGCCAGCAGCCCTCAAGCGGGAGAGGAGACCCAGTACTTC
>NA|TRBJ2-7|15|TRBV4-2|many
CASSQDRLISYEQYF
TGTGCCAGCAGCCAAGATCGGCTGATCTCCTACGAGCAGTACTTC
>NA|TRBJ2-6|20|TRBV7-2|NA
CASSLERPGLLSSGANVLTF
TGTGCCAGCAGCTTAGAACGACCGGGACTGTTATCCTCTGGGGCCAACGTCCTGACTTTC
>NA|TRBJ2-5|16|TRBV28|NA
CASSPHTGKDGETQYF
TGTGCCAGCAGTCCGCATACAGGGAAAGATGGGGAGACCCAGTACTTC
>TRBD1|TRBJ1-2|14|TRBV7-6|medium-sized
CASSPRTGVDGYTF
TGTGCCAGCAGCCCCAGGACAGGGGTTGATGGCTACACCTTC
>TRBD2|TRBJ2-7|19|TRBV7-4|once
CASSLVRSFRREGMYEQYF
TGTGCCAGCAGCTTAGTGCGTTCGTTTCGGCGGGAGGGTATGTACGAGCAGTACTTC
>NA|TRBJ1-5|15|TRBV7-2|NA
CASSLQGTSNQPQHF
TGTGCCAGCAGCTTACAGGGCACTAGCAATCAGCCCCAGCATTTT
>TRBD1|TRBJ2-1|13|TRBV12-3/TRBV12-4|NA
CASSSGTGHEQFF
TGTGCCAGCAGTTCCGGGACAGGACATGAGCAGTTCTTC
>TRBD2|TRBJ2-7|15|TRBV7-3|NA
CASSPRGREYDEQYF
TGTGCCAGCAGCCCGCGTGGGCGGGAGTATGACGAGCAGTACTTC
>NA|TRBJ1-2|14|TRBV7-9|once
CASSPYTILGGYTF
TGTGCCAGCAGCCCCTATACAATCCTGGGGGGCTACACCTTC
>NA|TRBJ2-5|14|TRBV7-7|NA
CASSSTGYQETQYF
TGTGCTAGCAGCTCTACGGGGTATCAAGAGACCCAGTACTTC
>TRBD1|TRBJ2-2|15|TRBV6-9|NA
CASSFRQGGTGELFF
TGTGCCAGCAGTTTCCGACAGGGGGGGACCGGGGAGCTGTTTTTT
>TRBD1|TRBJ2-7|15|TRBV10-1|NA
CASSQGQVASYEQYF
TGCGCCAGCAGCCAAGGACAGGTGGCCTCCTACGAGCAGTACTTC
>TRBD2|TRBJ2-3|16|TRBV5-1|many
CASSEGLAGGSDTQYF
TGCGCCAGCAGTGAGGGACTAGCGGGGGGGTCAGATACGCAGTATTTT
>TRBD2|TRBJ2-1|14|TRBV2|NA
CASRTAGGYNEQFF
TGTGCCAGCAGAACAGCGGGGGGCTACAATGAGCAGTTCTTC
>NA|TRBJ1-1|13|TRBV11-3|NA
CASSYRQHTEAFF
TGTGCCAGCAGCTATCGACAGCACACTGAAGCTTTCTTT
>NA|TRBJ2-5|14|TRBV11-3|NA
CASSSPSVRETQYF
TGTGCCAGCAGCTCCCCAAGCGTTCGAGAGACCCAGTACTTC
>NA|TRBJ1-5|12|TRBV6-1|medium-sized
CASRTENQPQHF
TGTGCCAGCAGGACCGAAAATCAGCCCCAGCATTTT
>TRBD1|TRBJ1-1|14|TRBV11-2|NA
CASSPLTGGTEAFF
TGTGCCAGCAGCCCACTAACAGGGGGCACTGAAGCTTTCTTT
>TRBD1|TRBJ1-6|14|TRBV19|NA
CASRLGQDNSPLHF
TGTGCCAGTAGGCTGGGACAGGACAATTCACCCCTCCACTTT
>TRBD1|TRBJ1-6|15|TRBV25-1|few
CASSEGTAHDSPLQF
TGTGCCAGCAGTGAAGGGACAGCCCATGATTCACCCCTCCAATTT
>TRBD2|TRBJ2-1|14|TRBV7-3|NA
CASSPTSGANEQFF
TGTGCCAGCAGCCCGACTAGCGGGGCCAATGAGCAGTTCTTC
>NA|TRBJ2-1|11|TRBV20-1|NA
CSAAPYNEQFF
TGCAGTGCGGCCCCCTACAATGAGCAGTTCTTC
>TRBD2|TRBJ2-1|16|TRBV20-1|NA
CSARVGSGATYNEQFF
TGCAGTGCTAGAGTGGGTAGCGGGGCTACCTACAATGAGCAGTTCTTC
>TRBD2|TRBJ2-1|15|TRBV7-4|NA
CASRKGLAGDNEQFF
TGTGCCAGCAGAAAGGGACTAGCGGGAGACAATGAGCAGTTCTTC
>NA|TRBJ1-1|14|TRBV7-4|NA
CASSPARMNTEAFF
TGTGCCAGCAGCCCCGCCCGGATGAACACTGAAGCTTTCTTT
>TRBD1|TRBJ1-1|16|TRBV6-1|NA
CASSEGAGTGNTEAFF
TGTGCCAGCAGTGAAGGGGCCGGGACAGGGAACACTGAAGCTTTCTTT
>TRBD2|TRBJ2-3|16|TRBV7-8|NA
CASSLQAGGGTDTQYF
TGTGCCAGCAGCTTACAAGCGGGGGGGGGTACAGATACGCAGTATTTT
>NA|TRBJ2-1|15|TRBV7-3|NA
CASSPMGREYNEQFF
TGTGCCAGCAGCCCGATGGGACGGGAGTACAATGAGCAGTTCTTC
>TRBD1|TRBJ2-7|16|TRBV7-4|once
CASSFDRDRVSYEQYF
TGTGCCAGCAGCTTCGACCGGGACAGGGTATCCTACGAGCAGTACTTC
>TRBD1|TRBJ1-1|15|TRBV6-1|NA
CASSEIGTGVTEAFF
TGTGCCAGCAGTGAAATTGGGACAGGGGTGACTGAAGCTTTCTTT
>TRBD2|TRBJ2-7|16|TRBV6-6|many
CASSYSATSGSYEQYF
TGTGCCAGCAGTTACTCCGCGACTAGCGGCTCCTACGAGCAGTACTTC
>NA|TRBJ2-5|16|TRBV7-9|NA
CASSTQDPGPQETQYF
TGTGCCAGCAGCACCCAAGACCCGGGACCACAAGAGACCCAGTACTTC
>TRBD2|TRBJ2-5|18|TRBV24-1|NA
CATSDRTSGTPFGETQYF
TGTGCCACCAGTGACCGCACTAGCGGGACACCTTTCGGGGAGACCCAGTACTTC
>TRBD1|TRBJ2-1|16|TRBV28|NA
CASSFRDRVAYNEQFF
TGTGCCAGCAGTTTCCGTGACAGGGTTGCCTACAATGAGCAGTTCTTC
>TRBD2|TRBJ2-3|16|TRBV7-2|NA
CASSYRSGRDSDTQYF
TGTGCCAGCAGCTACCGTAGCGGGAGGGACTCAGATACGCAGTATTTT
>NA|TRBJ2-3|11|TRBV6-1|few
CASSVRDTQYF
TGTGCCAGCAGTGTGCGAGATACGCAGTATTTT
>NA|TRBJ1-2|17|TRBV6-1|NA
CASSREVGDLANYGYTF
TGTGCCAGCAGCCGGGAAGTTGGGGACCTAGCTAACTATGGCTACACCTTC
>TRBD2|TRBJ2-7|14|TRBV7-6|NA
CASSLNGRTDEQYF
TGTGCCAGCAGCTTAAACGGGAGGACCGATGAGCAGTACTTC
>NA|TRBJ2-3|13|TRBV7-6|NA
CASSLEYPDTQYF
TGTGCCAGCAGCTTAGAGTATCCAGATACGCAGTATTTT
>TRBD1|TRBJ2-7|14|TRBV7-2|NA
CASSYRTGAYEQYF
TGTGCCAGCAGCTACCGGACAGGGGCCTACGAGCAGTACTTC
>TRBD1|TRBJ1-2|16|TRBV7-9|NA
CASSWSGGRSNYGYTF
TGTGCCAGCAGCTGGTCAGGGGGAAGGTCTAACTATGGCTACACCTTC
>TRBD1|TRBJ2-1|19|TRBV27|NA
CASSFFVRVGQGYYNEQFF
TGTGCCAGCAGTTTTTTTGTGCGAGTGGGACAGGGGTACTACAATGAGCAGTTCTTC
>NA|TRBJ2-5|14|TRBV11-2|NA
CASSLNRVQETQYF
TGTGCCAGCAGCTTAAACAGGGTTCAAGAGACCCAGTACTTC
>NA|TRBJ2-1|14|TRBV7-2|NA
CASSLAGTLNEQFF
TGTGCCAGCAGCTTAGCTGGGACTCTAAATGAGCAGTTCTTC